What follows are 19 T cell receptor beta chains derived from one specimen sequenced in a study of cytomegalovirus exposure and HLA in healthy donors. Assay: immunoSEQ multiplex PCR; the TCRdb copy retains only in-frame clones and omits some. The repertoire holds about 160,000 clones, with approximately 86% as singletons. Sequenced: PBMCs. These receptors came from a woman aged 18-29 years in good health and CMV-seronegative.

This clone was picked up a small number of times. The chain couples TRBV27 to TRBJ1-1; unclear D gene. Deletions cut 3 bases from V and 0 bases from J, with 5 bases between. There are 13 residues in the CDR3. Looked up from germline, CDR1 is MNHEY and CDR2 is SMNVEV (reference sequence). Here the CDR3 reads CASSFGMNTEAFF. The CDR3 bases are TGTGCCAGCAGTTTTGGCATGAACACTGAAGCTTTCTTT.

The chain joins TRBV4-1 to TRBJ2-3; TRBD2 matches 8 bases. This CDR3 spans 19 amino acids. V trimming: 2 bases; J trimming: 6 bases; junction bases outside the gene matches: 19. Germline V CDR1 and CDR2: MGHRA, YSYEKL. Here the CDR3 reads CASSQSPYRGGRHRDTQYF. For the CDR3, the DNA is TGCGCCAGCAGCCAAAGTCCTTATCGGGGGGGGCGCCATCGGGATACGCAGTATTTT.

V usage is TRBV5-1 and J usage is TRBJ2-7, with D perhaps matching TRBD1 (5 bases). The CDR3 length is 15 residues. Trimming removed 0 bases at V and 5 bases at J, with 15 bases between. Germline V CDR1 and CDR2: SGHRS, YFSETQ. The DNA of the CDR3 is TGCGCCAGCAGCTTGGCGCAGGGTTTTGGGCACGAGCAGTACTTC. Its translation is CASSLAQGFGHEQYF.

The rearrangement joins TRBV5-6 to TRBJ1-4; 8 bases fit TRBD1. CDR1 SGHDT and CDR2 YYEEEE come from the germline V gene. V lost 2 bases and J lost 0; bases outside the gene matches: 6. This CDR3 contains 17 residues. The CDR3 DNA reads TGTGCCAGCAGCTTTTTTGGACAGGGTGCAACTAATGAAAAACTGTTTTTT. This codes for CASSFFGQGATNEKLFF.

The CDR3 reads CASSDQDRYTEAFF. The CDR3 DNA sequence: TGTGCCAGCAGTGATCAGGACAGGTACACTGAAGCTTTCTTT. The chain employs TRBV6-1 and TRBJ1-1; 7 bases match TRBD1. Germline CDR1 and CDR2: MNHNS and SASEGT. V lost 3 bases, J lost 3 bases, and 4 bases stayed unmatched. This CDR3 comprises 14 residues.

This clone occurred once. V usage is TRBV14 and J usage is TRBJ1-2; D uncertain. This CDR3 contains 12 residues. From germline, CDR1 is SGHDN and CDR2 FVKESK. Trimming took off 4 bases at V and 3 bases at J, with 6 bases between the two ends. The chain's CDR3 is CASSPVYYGYTF. DNA for the CDR3: TGTGCCAGCAGCCCGGTATACTATGGCTACACCTTC.

The chain has TRBV10-3 and TRBJ2-7; 8 positions agree with TRBD2. The length of the CDR3 is 13 residues. Germline values: CDR1 ENHRY, CDR2 SYGVKD. Unmatched junction bases numbered 12, after V lost 10 bases and J lost 7 bases. The CDR3: CATLGGGGGEQYF. The CDR3 nucleotides read TGTGCCACCCTCGGGGGGGGAGGAGGGGAGCAGTACTTC.

In this sample, this clone turned up once. The J gene is TRBJ2-1, the V gene TRBV27; 14 bases agree with TRBD2. Unmatched junction bases numbered 11, after V lost 6 bases and J lost 7 bases. The CDR3 length is 17 residues. From germline, CDR1 is MNHEY and CDR2 SMNVEV (reference sequence). This CDR3 is CASRTPGLAGEWNEQFF. The CDR3 bases are TGTGCCAGCAGAACCCCGGGACTAGCGGGAGAATGGAATGAGCAGTTCTTC.

The chain employs TRBV12-5 and TRBJ2-7; 8 nucleotides agree with TRBD1. CDR1 LGHNT and CDR2 FRNRAP come from the germline V gene. The CDR3 is 15 residues long. Unmatched junction bases numbered 9, after V lost 3 bases and J lost 5 bases. The CDR3 reads CASGFPLTGADEQYF. The CDR3 DNA is TGTGCTAGTGGTTTTCCATTGACAGGGGCGGACGAGCAGTACTTC.

The chain couples TRBV4-3 to TRBJ2-1; 14 bases align to TRBD2. CDR1 LGHNA and CDR2 YSLEER come from the germline V gene. Germline trimming cut 3 bases from V and 7 bases from J; bases unmatched to any gene: 2. The CDR3 loop spans 15 amino acids. CDR3 sequence (DNA): TGCGCCAGCAGCCAGGGGACTAGCGGGAGAAATGAGCAGTTCTTC. The encoded protein is CASSQGTSGRNEQFF.

V gene TRBV15 combines with J gene TRBJ2-7, with unresolved D. Trimming cost V 0 bases and J 3 bases, with 6 bases left between them. The CDR3 spans 13 residues. Germline V gene lookup returns CDR1 LNHNV and CDR2 YYDKDF (reference sequence). CDR3 sequence (DNA): TGTGCCACCAGCAGAGATCCGGTCTACGAGCAGTACTTC. Translation: CATSRDPVYEQYF.

This chain uses TRBV9 with TRBJ2-2; D remains unclear. Trimming left V 3 bases short and J 5 bases short, with 8 bases between. CDR1 is SGDLS, CDR2 YYNGEE, per germline. The CDR3 is made up of 13 amino acids. CDR3 protein: CASSATLTGELFF. Written as DNA, the CDR3 is TGTGCCAGCAGCGCGACATTGACCGGGGAGCTGTTTTTT.

The chain uses TRBV21-1 and TRBJ1-1. TRBV21-1 is a documented pseudogene. This CDR3 is 15 amino acids long. The CDR3 nucleotides are TGTGCCAGCAGCCTTCGGGAGGTTCGGGACACTGAAGCTTTCTTT. Residues: CASSLREVRDTEAFF.

The chain recombines TRBV9 with TRBJ1-2, with 9 bases that match TRBD1. V was pared by 3 bases and J by 2 bases, with 5 bases of the junction left unmatched. This CDR3 contains 15 residues. The germline V gene encodes CDR1 SGDLS and CDR2 YYNGEE. The CDR3 DNA follows: TGTGCCAGCAGCGGATGGGACAGGGACAACTATGGCTACACCTTC. Its translation is CASSGWDRDNYGYTF. The full variable domain, rest sourced from reference TRBV9 and TRBJ1-2, is DSGVTQTPKHLITATGQRVTLRCSPRSGDLSVYWYQQSLDQGLQFLIQYYNGEERAKGNILERFSAQQFPDLHSELNLSSLELGDSALYFCASSGWDRDNYGYTFGSGTRLTVV.

The CDR3 DNA is TGTGCCAGCAGTGATGACGGGAACACAGATACGCAGTATTTT. Its translation is CASSDDGNTDTQYF. The V and J genes are TRBV6-4 and TRBJ2-3; a weak D match, TRBD2 (5 bases). Germline V gene data show CDR1 as MRHNA and CDR2 as SNTAGT. Trimming cost V 3 bases and J 2 bases, with 9 bases left between them. The CDR3 has 14 amino acids.

V usage is TRBV18 and J usage is TRBJ1-2; D not resolved. V was shortened by 2 bases and J by 0 bases, with 13 bases between the two germline ends. Per germline, CDR1 KGHSH and CDR2 LQKENI. The CDR3 is 16 residues long. The CDR3 DNA reads as TGTGCCAGCTCACCAGTCCCGGCAGGAACTAACTATGGCTACACCTTC. This encodes CASSPVPAGTNYGYTF.

The chain joins TRBV29-1 to TRBJ1-1; the match to TRBD1 covers 9 bases. V lost 5 bases to trimming and J lost 3 bases; unmatched junction nucleotides: 4. The CDR3 is 13 amino acids. Looked up from germline, CDR1 is SQVTM and CDR2 is ANQGSEA. The CDR3 loop reads CSVRDRDDTEAFF. CDR3 sequence (DNA): TGCAGCGTTCGGGACAGGGACGACACTGAAGCTTTCTTT.

The J gene is TRBJ2-7, the V gene TRBV19, with unresolved D. Between the trimmed V and J ends, which lost 3 bases and 0 bases, there was a span of 6 bases. The CDR3 extends over 13 amino acids. Germline V gene sequence: CDR1 LNHDA, CDR2 SQIVND (reference sequence). The CDR3 nucleotides are TGTGCCAGTAGTATGCGCGGCTCCTACGAGCAGTACTTC. Translating it yields CASSMRGSYEQYF.

The chain joins TRBV2 to TRBJ2-7, with a tentative D call TRBD1 (5 bases). The CDR3 covers 14 residues. CDR1 is SNHLY and CDR2 is FYNNEI in the germline V gene. V gave up 6 bases and J gave up 1 base, with 13 bases separating them. Here the CDR3 reads CASRADTQSYEQYF. The DNA of the CDR3 is TGTGCCAGCAGGGCGGACACCCAATCCTACGAGCAGTACTTC.